This T cell receptor (beta chain) was sequenced for a study of vaccination effects on CD4 cells after COVID-19 (dated by TCRdb to about 2022). With respect to the entire study: In the ViraFEST assay, PBMC were stimulated with viral peptide pools, and TCR sequencing was then used to find antigen-specific CD4+ T cell clonotypes based on their expansion. Each participant received two doses of an mRNA SARS-CoV-2 vaccine, either BNT162b2 or mRNA-1273. Each well held over 1.5 million PBMC cultured in IMDM containing approximately 5.2% human AB serum, approximately 10 IU/ml IL-2 and gentamicin, along with roughly 10 ug/ml peptides. SARS-CoV-2 spike-specific CD4+ TCR repertoires were compared before and after mRNA vaccination in COVID-19 convalescent patients and in infection-naive vaccine recipients. A total of 10 COVID-19 convalescent patients and several SARS-CoV-2-naive healthy vaccine recipients were included in the full study. The Oncomine TCR Beta short-read assay on an Illumina iSeq 100 was used to sequence cultures from other donors in the study.

This clone was seen more than once but under ten times. The antigen it binds to is not known. Qualities for individual bases were not recorded, and no much larger clone is one base off. After around ten days of culture, CD4+ T cells were isolated with the EasySep CD4+ T cell isolation kit. Negative nucleocapsid antibody results before and after vaccination confirmed that the healthy vaccine recipients had no prior SARS-CoV-2 infection. On days 3 and 7, half of the culture medium was replaced with fresh IL-2-containing medium. Unless noted otherwise, every peptide stimulation condition was grown in triplicate wells. Using Ficoll-Paque Plus gradient centrifugation, PBMC were separated from whole blood and then either used fresh or cryopreserved at -140C. Genomic DNA was extracted from cultured CD4+ T cells with the QIAamp micro DNA kit. The library came from the immunoSEQ multiplex PCR assay. DNA from the cultured and isolated CD4+ T cells underwent TCR beta CDR3 sequencing. The paper's processing steps were these. Non-productive TCR sequences were removed and reads were trimmed to the CDR3 region, keeping CDR3s of at least 7 amino acids. The MANAFEST web app was used to pick out antigen-specific clonotypes by comparing their expansion in peptide wells with that in reference cultures. For clones to be considered positive, expansion at FDR<0.05 versus reference and all other wells, an odds ratio above 5, and a frequency above 0.1% in two replicate wells were required. A clonotype was defined as cross-reactive if the clonotype was significantly expanded both in SARS-CoV-2 spike wells and in at least one common cold coronavirus spike condition. CDR3 similarity was assessed by Levenshtein distance with the stringdist R package, and unrooted trees were built with ape in R 3.6.1. Held by TCRdb, this immuneACCESS table contains in-frame sequences only and omits some clones. Under half of the omission traces to an unresolved V gene where checked; the cause of the rest is unknown. V, J and clone size were drawn from that table, and D and trimming were deduced from the DNA. Recorded for this sample are fewer than 35,000 clones; roughly 70% of them occurred a single time. The ten largest make up about 3.8% of the sample.

In the germline V gene, CDR1 corresponds to SNHLY and CDR2 to FYNNEI. CDR3 length: 15 amino acids, cysteine to phenylalanine. Only the CDR3 part of the read is kept: 45 bases, read in frame from the first base. Here V drops 4 bases and J drops 3 bases, and the junction holds 5 bases not matched to any gene. What the authors observed across the whole study: Only a small number of convalescent patients were included, and no early post-infection timepoints were available, which limited the study. Both infection-induced and vaccine-induced clones contracted markedly at late post-vaccination timepoints, which is consistent with waning T cell responses. In healthy vaccine recipients, vaccine-induced clones were almost all SARS-CoV-2 mono-reactive, with only 1 of 255 cross-reactive with common cold coronaviruses.

The receptor chain draws on TRBV2 and TRBJ2-3; 9 central nucleotides agree with TRBD2. The sequence was collected from a human donor who received a COVID-19 vaccine. Sequencing was performed on CD4+ T cells from PBMCs cultured without peptide, taken before COVID-19 vaccination. The nucleotide sequence reads as follows: TGTGCCAGCAGTGGCCGTAGCGGGAGTACAGATACGCAGTATTTT. This sequence encodes CASSGRSGSTDTQYF. The entire variable domain, with the stretches around the CDR3 drawn from the reference TRBV2 and TRBJ2-3 proteins, is EPEVTQTPSHQVTQMGQEVILRCVPISNHLYFYWYRQILGQKVEFLVSFYNNEISEKSEIFDDQFSVERPDGSNFTLKIRSTKLEDSAMYFCASSGRSGSTDTQYFGPGTRLTVL.